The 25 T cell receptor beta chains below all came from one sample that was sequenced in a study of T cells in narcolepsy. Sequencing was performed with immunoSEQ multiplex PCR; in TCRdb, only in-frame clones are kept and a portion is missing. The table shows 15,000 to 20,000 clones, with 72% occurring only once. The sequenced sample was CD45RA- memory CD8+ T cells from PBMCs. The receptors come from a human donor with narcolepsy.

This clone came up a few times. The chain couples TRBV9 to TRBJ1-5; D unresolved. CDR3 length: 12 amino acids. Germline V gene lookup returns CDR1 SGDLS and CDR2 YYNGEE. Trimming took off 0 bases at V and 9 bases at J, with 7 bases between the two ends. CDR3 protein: CASSVGEGPQHF. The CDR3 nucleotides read TGTGCCAGCAGCGTAGGAGAAGGGCCCCAGCATTTT.

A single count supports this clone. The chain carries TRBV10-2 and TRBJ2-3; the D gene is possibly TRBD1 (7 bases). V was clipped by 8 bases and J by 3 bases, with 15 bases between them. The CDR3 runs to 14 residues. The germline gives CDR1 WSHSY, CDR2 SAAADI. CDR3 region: CASHRGGGTDTQYF. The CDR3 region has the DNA TGCGCCAGCCACAGGGGAGGAGGGACAGATACGCAGTATTTT.

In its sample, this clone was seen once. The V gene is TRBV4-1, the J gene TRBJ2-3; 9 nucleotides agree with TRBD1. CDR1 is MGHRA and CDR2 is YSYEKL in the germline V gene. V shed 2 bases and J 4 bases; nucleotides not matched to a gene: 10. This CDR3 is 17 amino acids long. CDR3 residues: CASSQNPGTGIADTQYF. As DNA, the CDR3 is TGCGCCAGCAGCCAAAACCCGGGGACAGGGATTGCAGATACGCAGTATTTT.

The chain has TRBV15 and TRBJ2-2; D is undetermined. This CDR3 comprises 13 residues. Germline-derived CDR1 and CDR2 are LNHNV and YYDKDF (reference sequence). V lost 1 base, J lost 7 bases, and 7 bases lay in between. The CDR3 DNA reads TGTGCCACCAGCAGAGGAGTGGTCGGGGAGCTGTTTTTT. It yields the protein CATSRGVVGELFF.

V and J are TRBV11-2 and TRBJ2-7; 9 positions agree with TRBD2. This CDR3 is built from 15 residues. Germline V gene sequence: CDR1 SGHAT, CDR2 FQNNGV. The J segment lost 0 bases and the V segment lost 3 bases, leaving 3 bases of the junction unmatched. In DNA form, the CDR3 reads TGTGCCAGCAGCTTCGGTAGCGGGGGCTCCTACGAGCAGTACTTC. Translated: CASSFGSGGSYEQYF.

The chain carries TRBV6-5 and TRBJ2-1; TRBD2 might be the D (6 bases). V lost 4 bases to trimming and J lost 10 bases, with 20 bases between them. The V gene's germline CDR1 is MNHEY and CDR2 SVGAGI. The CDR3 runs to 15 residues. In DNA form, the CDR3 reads TGTGCCAGCAGTTTGTCCGTGACTAGAGTTGACGAGCAGTTCTTC. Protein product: CASSLSVTRVDEQFF.

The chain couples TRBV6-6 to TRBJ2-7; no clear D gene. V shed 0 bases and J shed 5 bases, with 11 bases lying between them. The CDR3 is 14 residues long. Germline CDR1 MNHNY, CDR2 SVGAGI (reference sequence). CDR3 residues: CASSYSPSAHEQYF. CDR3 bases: TGTGCCAGCAGTTACTCCCCGTCGGCCCACGAGCAGTACTTC.

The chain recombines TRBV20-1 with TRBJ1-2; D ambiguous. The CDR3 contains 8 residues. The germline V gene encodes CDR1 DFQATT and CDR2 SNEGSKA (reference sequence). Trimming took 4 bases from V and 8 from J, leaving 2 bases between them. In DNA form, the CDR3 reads TGCAGTGCTACGGGCTACACCTTC. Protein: CSATGYTF.

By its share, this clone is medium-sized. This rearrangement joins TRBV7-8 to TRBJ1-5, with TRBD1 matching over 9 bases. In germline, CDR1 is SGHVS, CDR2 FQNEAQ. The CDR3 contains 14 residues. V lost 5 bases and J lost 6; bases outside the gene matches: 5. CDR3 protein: CASSQTGGSQPQHF. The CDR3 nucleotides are TGTGCCAGCAGCCAAACAGGGGGCTCTCAGCCCCAGCATTTT.

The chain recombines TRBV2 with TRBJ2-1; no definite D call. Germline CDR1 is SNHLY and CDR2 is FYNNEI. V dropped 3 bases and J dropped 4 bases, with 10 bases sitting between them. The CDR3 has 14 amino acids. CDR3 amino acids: CASSDEKGYNEQFF. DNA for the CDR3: TGTGCCAGCAGTGACGAGAAGGGTTACAATGAGCAGTTCTTC.

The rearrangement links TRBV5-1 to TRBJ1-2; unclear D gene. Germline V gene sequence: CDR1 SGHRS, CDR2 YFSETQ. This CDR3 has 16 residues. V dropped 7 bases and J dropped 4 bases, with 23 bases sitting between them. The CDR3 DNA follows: TGCGCCAGCCCTAGAAGAGCGGTTCGAAAGACCTATGGCTACACCTTC. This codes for CASPRRAVRKTYGYTF.

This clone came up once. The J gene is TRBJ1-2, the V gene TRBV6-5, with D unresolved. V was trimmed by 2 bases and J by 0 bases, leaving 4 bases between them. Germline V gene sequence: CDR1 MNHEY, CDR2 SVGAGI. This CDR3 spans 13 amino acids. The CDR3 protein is CASSYESNYGYTF. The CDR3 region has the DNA TGTGCCAGCAGTTACGAATCTAACTATGGCTACACCTTC.

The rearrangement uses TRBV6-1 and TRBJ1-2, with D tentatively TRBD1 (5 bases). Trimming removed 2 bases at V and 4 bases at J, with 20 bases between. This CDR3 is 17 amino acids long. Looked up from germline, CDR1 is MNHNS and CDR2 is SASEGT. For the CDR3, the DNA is TGTGCCAGCAGTGAATCACAAATGAGGGGTGAGCGCTATGGCTACACCTTC. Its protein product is CASSESQMRGERYGYTF.

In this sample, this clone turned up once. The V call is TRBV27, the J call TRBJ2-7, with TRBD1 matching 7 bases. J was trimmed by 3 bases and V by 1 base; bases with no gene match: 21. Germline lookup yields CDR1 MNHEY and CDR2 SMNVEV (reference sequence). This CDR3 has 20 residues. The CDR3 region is CASSLWGTAAPGTLFYEQYF. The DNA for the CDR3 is TGTGCCAGCAGTTTATGGGGGACAGCGGCCCCAGGGACCCTCTTCTACGAGCAGTACTTC.

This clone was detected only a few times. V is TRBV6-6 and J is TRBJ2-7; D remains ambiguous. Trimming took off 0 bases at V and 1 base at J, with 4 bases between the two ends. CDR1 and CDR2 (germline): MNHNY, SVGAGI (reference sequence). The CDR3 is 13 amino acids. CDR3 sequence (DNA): TGTGCCAGCAGTTACTCGGAGTCCTACGAGCAGTACTTC. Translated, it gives CASSYSESYEQYF.

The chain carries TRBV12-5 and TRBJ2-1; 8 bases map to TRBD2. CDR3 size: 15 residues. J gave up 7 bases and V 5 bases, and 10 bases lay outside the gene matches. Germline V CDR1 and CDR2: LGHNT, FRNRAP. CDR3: CASGLTGTRENEQFF. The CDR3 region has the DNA TGTGCTAGTGGTCTCACCGGGACTAGGGAAAATGAGCAGTTCTTC.

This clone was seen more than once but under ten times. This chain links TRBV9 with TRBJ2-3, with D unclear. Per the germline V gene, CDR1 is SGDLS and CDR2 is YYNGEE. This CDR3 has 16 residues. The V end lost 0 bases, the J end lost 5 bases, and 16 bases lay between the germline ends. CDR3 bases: TGTGCCAGCAGCGTAGCTAGTGGAATAGCTGGAGATACGCAGTATTTT. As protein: CASSVASGIAGDTQYF.

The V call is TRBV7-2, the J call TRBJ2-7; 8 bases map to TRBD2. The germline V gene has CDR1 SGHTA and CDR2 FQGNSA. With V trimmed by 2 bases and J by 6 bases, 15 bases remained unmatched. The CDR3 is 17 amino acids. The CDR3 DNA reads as TGTGCCAGCAGCTTATTTCCTGCGGGACTAGTTTTCGGCGAGCAGTACTTC. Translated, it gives CASSLFPAGLVFGEQYF.

The CDR3 nucleotides are TGTGCCAGCAGCTTCGGACTAGCGGATACCGGGGAGCTGTTTTTT. Its translation is CASSFGLADTGELFF. The chain carries TRBV7-6 and TRBJ2-2; TRBD2 aligns across 10 bases. Unmatched junction bases numbered 3, after V lost 3 bases and J lost 5 bases. The CDR3 is 15 amino acids. Germline V gene lookup returns CDR1 SGHVS and CDR2 FNYEAQ.

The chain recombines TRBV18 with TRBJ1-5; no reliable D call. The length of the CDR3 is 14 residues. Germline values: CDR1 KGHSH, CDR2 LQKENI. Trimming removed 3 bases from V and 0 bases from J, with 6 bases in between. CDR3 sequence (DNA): TGTGCCAGCTCACCTACTGATAGCAATCAGCCCCAGCATTTT. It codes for CASSPTDSNQPQHF.

CDR3 DNA: TGTGCCAGCAGCCCAGGGGGGGACTATGGCTACACCTTC. Residues: CASSPGGDYGYTF. The rearrangement links TRBV7-8 to TRBJ1-2; the match to TRBD1 covers 7 bases. Unmatched junction bases numbered 3, after V lost 5 bases and J lost 3 bases. Germline loops: CDR1 SGHVS, CDR2 FQNEAQ. The CDR3 runs to 13 residues.

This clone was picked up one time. CDR3 coding DNA: TGTGCCAGCAGCTTAGCTTACTACGAGCAGTACTTC. As protein: CASSLAYYEQYF. This chain links TRBV7-8 with TRBJ2-7; D not certain. Per germline, CDR1 SGHVS and CDR2 FQNEAQ. Trimming pared 0 bases from V and 3 bases from J, leaving 3 bases between. CDR3 length: 12 amino acids.

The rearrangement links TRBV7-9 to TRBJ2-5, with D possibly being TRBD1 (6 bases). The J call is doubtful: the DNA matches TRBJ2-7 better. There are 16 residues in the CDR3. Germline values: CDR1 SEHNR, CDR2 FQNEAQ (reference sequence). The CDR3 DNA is TGTGCCAGCAGCTTCGAGGGGGAGTACAGGCCCTACGAGCAGTACTTC. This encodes CASSFEGEYRPYEQYF.

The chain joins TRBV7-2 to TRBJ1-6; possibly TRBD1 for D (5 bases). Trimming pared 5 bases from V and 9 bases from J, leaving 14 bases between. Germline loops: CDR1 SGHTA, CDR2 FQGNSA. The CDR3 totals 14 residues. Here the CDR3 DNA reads TGTGCCAGCAGCCTCCTCGGGGGAGCTTCACCCCTCCACTTT. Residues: CASSLLGGASPLHF.

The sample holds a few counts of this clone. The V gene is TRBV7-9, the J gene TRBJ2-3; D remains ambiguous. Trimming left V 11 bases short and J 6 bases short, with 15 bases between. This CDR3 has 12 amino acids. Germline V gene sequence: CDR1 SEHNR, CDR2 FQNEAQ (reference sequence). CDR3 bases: TGTGCCGGAAGAATTGGCTTGGATACGCAGTATTTT. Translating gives CAGRIGLDTQYF. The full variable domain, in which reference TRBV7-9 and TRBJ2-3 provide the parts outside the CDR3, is DTGVSQNPRHKITKRGQNVTFRCDPISEHNRLYWYRQTLGQGPEFLTYFQNEAQLEKSRLLSDRFSAERPKGSFSTLEIQRTEQGDSAMYLCAGRIGLDTQYFGPGTRLTVL.